Below, 15 T cell receptor beta chains from the same sample are listed, as sequenced in a study of control samples from healthy donors and cancer patients. The data were produced by immunoSEQ multiplex PCR, yet TCRdb's version contains in-frame clones alone and is incomplete. The table lists approximately 82,000 clones, around 87% of them singletons, with around a fifth in the top ten. Sequencing was performed on blood. These receptors all stem from a man in his forties or fifties in good health.

The V call is TRBV7-3, the J call TRBJ1-3, with D possibly being TRBD1 (5 bases). V lost 5 bases to trimming and J lost 5 bases, with 13 bases between them. Germline V gene sequence: CDR1 SGHTA, CDR2 FQGTGA. This CDR3 has 14 amino acids. CDR3 residues: CASSPGTARNTIYF. The DNA of the CDR3 is TGTGCCAGCAGCCCTGGGACGGCTAGAAACACCATATATTTT.

V is TRBV15 and J is TRBJ2-7; D call uncertain. CDR3 length: 12 residues. Germline CDR1 reads LNHNV; CDR2 reads YYDKDF (reference sequence). V lost 0 bases, J lost 5 bases, and 5 bases lay in between. The CDR3 is CATSREGDEQYV. As DNA, the CDR3 is TGTGCCACCAGCAGAGAAGGAGACGAGCAGTACGTC.

This clone was seen a handful of times. The chain has TRBV24-1 and TRBJ2-4; TRBD1 matches at 8 bases. CDR1 and CDR2 (germline): KGHDR, SFDVKD. J lost 7 bases, V lost 3 bases, and 7 bases had no gene match. The CDR3 has 15 amino acids. In DNA, the CDR3 is TGTGCCACCAGTGATACGAGACAGGGGTCTAACATTCAGTACTTC. This codes for CATSDTRQGSNIQYF.

The gene calls are TRBV3-1 (or the pseudogene TRBV3-2) and TRBJ2-5; 12 nucleotides align to TRBD2. The CDR3 is 17 residues long. From germline, CDR1 is LGHDT and CDR2 YNNKEL (reference sequence). With 5 bases clipped from V and 1 base from J, the junction kept 8 bases outside the gene matches. The CDR3 loop is CASSFGASGRGQETQYF. CDR3 DNA sequence: TGTGCCAGCAGCTTTGGGGCTAGCGGGAGGGGCCAAGAGACCCAGTACTTC.

The CDR3 reads CASSPGPNYGYTF. The CDR3 DNA sequence: TGTGCCAGCAGCCCGGGACCGAACTATGGCTACACCTTC. This chain links TRBV5-4 with TRBJ1-2; D perhaps matches TRBD1 (5 bases). The CDR3 length is 13 residues. Germline loops: CDR1 SGHNT, CDR2 YYREEE (reference sequence). V was clipped by 4 bases and J by 2 bases, with 9 bases between them.

In its sample, this clone was seen once. This chain connects TRBV12-3 or TRBV12-4 to TRBJ1-2; D is unclear. V dropped 3 bases and J dropped 8 bases, with 13 bases sitting between them. This CDR3 contains 13 residues. CDR3 nucleotides: TGTGCCAGCAGTTTGAAGGGTACGGGCGGCTACACCTTC. Its protein is CASSLKGTGGYTF.

This chain joins TRBV6-5 and TRBJ2-7; D unclear. CDR3 length equals 15 residues. In germline, CDR1 is MNHEY, CDR2 SVGAGI. V was clipped by 7 bases and J by 3 bases, with 19 bases between them. Here the CDR3 DNA reads TGTGCCAGCACCCCATCCATAGGTCCTAACTACGAGCAGTACGTC. It is translated as CASTPSIGPNYEQYV.

The chain recombines TRBV24-1 with TRBJ1-4; D may be TRBD1 (6 bases). V lost 3 bases and J 8 bases, leaving 15 bases between the germline ends. CDR3 length equals 15 residues. Germline-derived CDR1 and CDR2 are KGHDR and SFDVKD. CDR3 sequence: CATSDPTGSHEKLFF. The CDR3 bases are TGTGCCACCAGTGATCCCACAGGGTCCCACGAAAAACTGTTTTTT.

V is TRBV18 and J is TRBJ2-1, with D perhaps TRBD1 (6 bases). The CDR3 consists of 16 residues. V lost 5 bases and J 8 bases, leaving 22 bases between the germline ends. Germline CDR1 reads KGHSH; CDR2 reads LQKENI. The CDR3, as DNA: TGTGCCAGCTCAGCGAATCGACAGGCCTCTTTGTATGAGCAGTTCTTC. Translating gives CASSANRQASLYEQFF.

The chain has TRBV24-1 and TRBJ2-2; no firm D call. Trimming cost V 4 bases and J 5 bases, with 10 bases left between them. This CDR3 region has 14 residues. Looked up from germline, CDR1 is KGHDR and CDR2 is SFDVKD. CDR3 protein: CATSDSPRTGELFF. Here the CDR3 DNA reads TGTGCCACCAGTGACTCACCAAGGACCGGGGAGCTGTTTTTT.

The chain links TRBV7-2 to TRBJ1-5; 8 bases align to TRBD1. Trimming at V came to 5 bases and at J to 1 base, leaving 7 bases not matched to a gene. Per the germline V gene, CDR1 is SGHTA and CDR2 is FQGNSA. The CDR3 is 16 amino acids. The CDR3 nucleotides read TGTGCCAGCAGCGATCAAGACAGGGGAAGCAATCAGCCCCAGCATTTT. Encoded protein: CASSDQDRGSNQPQHF.

V usage is TRBV5-1 and J usage is TRBJ2-3, with D possibly TRBD1 on 6 matching bases. The CDR3 is 14 residues long. Germline V lookup: CDR1 SGHRS, CDR2 YFSETQ. V lost 2 bases to trimming and J lost 5 bases, with 12 bases between them. The CDR3 DNA reads as TGCGCCAGCAGCTTTGACAGGCCAGGAGATACGCAGTATTTT. It translates to CASSFDRPGDTQYF.

The chain has TRBV12-3 or TRBV12-4 and TRBJ2-5; D tentatively reads TRBD1 or TRBD2 (5 bases each). The CDR3 has 12 amino acids. The V end was cut by 1 base, the J end by 7 bases, with 7 bases between. The CDR3 DNA follows: TGTGCCAGCAGTTTAGAGAGGGGGACCCAGTACTTC. This gives the protein CASSLERGTQYF.

The chain uses TRBV9 and TRBJ2-3; no firm D call. V was shortened by 3 bases and J by 1 base, with 12 bases between the two germline ends. Germline V lookup: CDR1 SGDLS, CDR2 YYNGEE. This CDR3 contains 15 residues. The CDR3, as DNA: TGTGCCAGCAGCGGCGCTTCCCGGGGCACAGATACGCAGTATTTT. This translates into CASSGASRGTDTQYF.

The V call is TRBV27, the J call TRBJ1-6; no reliable D call. This CDR3 has 14 residues. Deletions cut 2 bases from V and 4 bases from J, with 6 bases between. Germline V gene lookup returns CDR1 MNHEY and CDR2 SMNVEV (reference sequence). The CDR3 sequence is CASSLRKYNSPLHF. The CDR3 DNA reads TGTGCCAGCAGTTTAAGGAAGTATAATTCACCCCTCCACTTT.